This T cell receptor (beta chain) was found in a study of radiation and T cells in renal cell carcinoma. This table comes from immunoSEQ multiplex PCR, and its TCRdb copy is limited to in-frame clones, with some not included. The data hold more than 15,000 clones, with approximately 59% observed a single time. The CDR3 sequence is 14 residues long. The V end lost 5 bases, the J end lost 4 bases, and 15 bases lay between the germline ends. In germline, CDR1 is LGHNA, CDR2 YSLEER. Points on this clone: The target antigen is unknown.

Findings and caveats of the study: Top 100 clonotypes averaged approximately 54% in irradiated versus about 40% in nephrectomy-only tumors.

The treatment here: treatment-naive control, cytoreductive nephrectomy. The tumor was a clear cell renal cell carcinoma. The rearrangement links TRBV4-3 to TRBJ2-7; D ambiguous. This TCR was recovered from a man aged 50 or older with renal cell carcinoma. The source material was tumor tissue, sampled from a patient whose treatment was nephrectomy without radiotherapy. CDR3 sequence (DNA): TGCGCCAGCAGCTACGGCGCCCATAATTACGAGCAGTACTTC. This translates into CASSYGAHNYEQYF.